This TCR beta chain was retrieved from a study of T cell clonotyping in hematopoietic cell transplantation. Whole-study findings and limits: At the given depth, recipient repertoires were over 95% de novo clonotypes.

A word on this clone: Its specificity is unknown.

Repertoires were generated with immunoSEQ multiplex PCR, while TCRdb's copy carries only in-frame clones and drops some. Of 15,000 to 20,000 clones in the sample, 80% to 90% were seen once. Germline loops: CDR1 SGDLS, CDR2 YYNGEE. V gave up 4 bases and J gave up 8 bases, with 12 bases separating them. This CDR3 region has 12 residues. The chain uses TRBV9 and TRBJ1-1; D remains ambiguous. The clonotype originates from a woman in her thirties or forties in good health. Some clones in this sample may be carry-over from other donors' samples. Specimen: peripheral blood mononuclear cells. The CDR3 spells CASSSGSLEAFF. Written as DNA, the CDR3 is TGTGCCAGCAGCTCCGGTAGCCTGGAAGCTTTCTTT.